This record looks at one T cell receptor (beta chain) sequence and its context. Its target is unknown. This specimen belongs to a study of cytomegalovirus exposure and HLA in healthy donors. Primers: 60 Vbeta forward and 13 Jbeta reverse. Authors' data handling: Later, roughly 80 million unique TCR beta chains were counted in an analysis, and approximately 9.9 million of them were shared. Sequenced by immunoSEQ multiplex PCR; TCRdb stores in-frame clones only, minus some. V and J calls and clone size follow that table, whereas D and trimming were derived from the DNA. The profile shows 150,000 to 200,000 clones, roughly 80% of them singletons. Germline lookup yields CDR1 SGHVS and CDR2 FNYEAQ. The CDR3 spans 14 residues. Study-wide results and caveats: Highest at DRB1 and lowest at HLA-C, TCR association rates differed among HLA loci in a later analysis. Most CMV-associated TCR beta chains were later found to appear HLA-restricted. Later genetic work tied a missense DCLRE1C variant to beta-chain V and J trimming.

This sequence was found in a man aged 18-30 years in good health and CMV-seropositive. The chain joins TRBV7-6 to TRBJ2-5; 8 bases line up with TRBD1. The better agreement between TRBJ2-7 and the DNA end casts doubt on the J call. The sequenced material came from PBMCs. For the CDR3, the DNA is TGTGCCAGCAGCTTAGGGACAGGGTCCTACGAGCAGTACTTC. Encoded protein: CASSLGTGSYEQYF.